This TCR beta chain was recovered during a study of T cells in Graves' hyperthyroidism and ophthalmopathy. As for the study in general: Peripheral blood was obtained at initial diagnosis, preceding any treatment.

Amplification of TCR beta CDR3 regions used RNA as the template. The study used the HTBI primer set for a first-round RT-PCR of the TCR CDR3. In TCRdb, the multiplex PCR reads were re-called with MiXCR into one record per CDR3 protein. Among over 250,000 distinct CDR3 sequences listed, about a sixth were seen once. This clonotype was seen repeatedly, ten times or more. Its antigen is currently unknown. Study-wide results and limits: Classification by a 13 V-J model distinguished ophthalmopathy from stable hyperthyroidism.

This CDR3 is built from 15 residues. V was clipped by 3 bases and J by 0 bases, with 6 bases between them. Clinical symptoms, serum thyroxine, TRAb, thyroid ultrasound and orbital computed tomography established diagnosis. Fresh peripheral blood, about 10 ml of it, supplied the PBMCs. The chain carries TRBV12-3 or TRBV12-4 and TRBJ2-6; D is uncertain. The sequencing sample was made of blood. This TCR was recovered from a woman in her fifties or sixties with Graves' ophthalmopathy. CDR3 region: CASSFDGSGANVLTF. The CDR3 nucleotides are TGTGCCAGCAGTTTTGACGGCTCTGGGGCCAACGTCCTGACTTTC.